This T cell receptor (beta chain) appears in the sequencing data of a study of response to subunit inactivated influenza vaccine. Concerning this clonotype: No antigen is known for it.

The study's findings and limits: The authors put forward the suggestion that each seasonal influenza vaccination may bring in only a limited number of new T cells.

TCRdb analysed the RT-PCR reads with MiXCR anew, one entry per CDR3 protein. The sample consists of 450,000 to 550,000 distinct CDR3 sequences, roughly 23% of them appearing once. The germline V gene has CDR1 SGHTA and CDR2 FQGNSA. The CDR3 spans 16 residues. Trimming removed 0 bases from V and 3 bases from J; junction bases left unmatched: 5. Material: CD4+ T cells sorted from PBMCs, obtained 5 to 6 days after vaccination. The receptor comes from a man in his forties or fifties who received an inactivated influenza vaccine. The genes are TRBV7-2 and TRBJ2-3; 8 positions match TRBD1. CDR3 sequence (DNA): TGTGCCAGCAGCTTAGCGCAGGGGGCAAGAACAGATACGCAGTATTTT. This sequence encodes CASSLAQGARTDTQYF.